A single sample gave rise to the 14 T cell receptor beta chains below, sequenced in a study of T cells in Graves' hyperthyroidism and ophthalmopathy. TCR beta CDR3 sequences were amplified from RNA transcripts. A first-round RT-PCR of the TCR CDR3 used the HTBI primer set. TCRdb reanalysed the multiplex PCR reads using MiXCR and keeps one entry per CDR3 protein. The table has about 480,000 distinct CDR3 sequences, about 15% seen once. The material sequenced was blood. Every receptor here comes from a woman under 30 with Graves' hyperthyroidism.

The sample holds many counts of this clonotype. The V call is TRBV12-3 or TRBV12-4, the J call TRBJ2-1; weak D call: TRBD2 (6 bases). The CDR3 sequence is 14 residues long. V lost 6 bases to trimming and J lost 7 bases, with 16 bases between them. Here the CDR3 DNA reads TGTGCCAGCAGCTGGACCCGGGGGTTTAATGAGCAGTTCTTC. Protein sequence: CASSWTRGFNEQFF.

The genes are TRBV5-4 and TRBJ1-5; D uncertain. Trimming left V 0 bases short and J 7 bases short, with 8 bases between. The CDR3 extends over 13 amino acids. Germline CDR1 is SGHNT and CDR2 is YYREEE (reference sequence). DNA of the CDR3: TGTGCCAGCAGCTTGGCCCCTTTACAGCCCCAGCATTTT. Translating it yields CASSLAPLQPQHF. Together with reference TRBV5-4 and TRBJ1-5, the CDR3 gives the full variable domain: ETGVTQSPTHLIKTRGQQVTLRCSSQSGHNTVSWYQQALGQGPQFIFQYYREEENGRGNFPPRFSGLQFPNYSSELNVNALELDDSALYLCASSLAPLQPQHFGDGTRLSIL.

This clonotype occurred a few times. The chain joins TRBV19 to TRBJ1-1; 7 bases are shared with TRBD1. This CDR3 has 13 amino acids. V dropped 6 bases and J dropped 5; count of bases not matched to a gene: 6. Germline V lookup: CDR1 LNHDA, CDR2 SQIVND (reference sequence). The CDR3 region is CASSTGEVTEAFF. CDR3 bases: TGTGCCAGTAGCACAGGGGAGGTAACTGAAGCTTTCTTT.

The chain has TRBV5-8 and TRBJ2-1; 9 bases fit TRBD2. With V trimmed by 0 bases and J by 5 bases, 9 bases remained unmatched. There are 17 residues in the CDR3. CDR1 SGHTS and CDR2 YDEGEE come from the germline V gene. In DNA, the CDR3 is TGTGCCAGCAGCTTGGGGGTTAGCGGGAGAGGGGACAATGAGCAGTTCTTC. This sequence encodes CASSLGVSGRGDNEQFF.

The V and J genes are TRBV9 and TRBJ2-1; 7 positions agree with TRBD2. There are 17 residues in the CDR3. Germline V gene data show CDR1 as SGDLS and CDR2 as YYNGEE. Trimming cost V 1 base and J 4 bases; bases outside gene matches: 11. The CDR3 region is CASSVRDGLVEYNEQFF. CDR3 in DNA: TGTGCCAGCAGCGTAAGGGACGGACTAGTGGAGTACAATGAGCAGTTCTTC.

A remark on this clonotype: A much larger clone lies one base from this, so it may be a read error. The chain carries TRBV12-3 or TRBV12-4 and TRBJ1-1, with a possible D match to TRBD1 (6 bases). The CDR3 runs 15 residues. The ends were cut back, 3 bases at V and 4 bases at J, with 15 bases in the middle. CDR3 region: CASSFRTQGGTEAFF. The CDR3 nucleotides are TGTGCCAGCAGTTTTCGGACCCAAGGGGGCACTGAAGCTTTCTTT.

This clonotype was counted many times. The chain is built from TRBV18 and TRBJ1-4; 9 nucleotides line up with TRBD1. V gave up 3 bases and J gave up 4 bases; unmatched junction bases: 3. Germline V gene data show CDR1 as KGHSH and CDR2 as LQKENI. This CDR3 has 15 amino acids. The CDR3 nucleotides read TGTGCCAGCTCACCTTGGACAGGGGTTAATGAAAAACTGTTTTTT. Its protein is CASSPWTGVNEKLFF.

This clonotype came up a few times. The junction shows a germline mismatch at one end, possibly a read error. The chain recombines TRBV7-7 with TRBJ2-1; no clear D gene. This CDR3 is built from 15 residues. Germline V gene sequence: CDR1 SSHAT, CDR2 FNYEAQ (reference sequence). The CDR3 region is CASSLRVQRGDEQFF. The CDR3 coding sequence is TGTGCTAGCAGCTTACGCGTACAACGTGGGGATGAGCAGTTCTTC.

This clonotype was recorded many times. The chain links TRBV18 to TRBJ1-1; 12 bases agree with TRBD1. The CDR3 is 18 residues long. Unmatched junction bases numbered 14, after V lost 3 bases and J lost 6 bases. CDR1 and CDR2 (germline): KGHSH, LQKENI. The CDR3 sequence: CASSPPRGTGGKVAEAFF. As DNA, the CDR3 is TGTGCCAGCTCACCTCCCCGTGGGACAGGGGGCAAAGTCGCTGAAGCTTTCTTT.

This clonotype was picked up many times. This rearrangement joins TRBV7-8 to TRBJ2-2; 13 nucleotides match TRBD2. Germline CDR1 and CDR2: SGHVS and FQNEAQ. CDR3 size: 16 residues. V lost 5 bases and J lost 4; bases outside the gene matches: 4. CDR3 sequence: CASSLTSGRATGELFF. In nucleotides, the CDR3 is TGTGCCAGCAGCCTAACTAGCGGGAGGGCCACCGGGGAGCTGTTTTTT. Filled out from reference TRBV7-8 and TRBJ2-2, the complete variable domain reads GAGVSQSPRYKVAKRGQDVALRCDPISGHVSLFWYQQALGQGPEFLTYFQNEAQLDKSGLPSDRFFAERPEGSVSTLKIQRTQQEDSAVYLCASSLTSGRATGELFFGEGSRLTVL.

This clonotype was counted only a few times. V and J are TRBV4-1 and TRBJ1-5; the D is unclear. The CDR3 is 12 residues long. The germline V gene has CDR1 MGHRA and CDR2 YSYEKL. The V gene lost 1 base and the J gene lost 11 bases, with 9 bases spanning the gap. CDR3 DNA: TGCGCCAGCAGCCAAGCCACGCCGTCCCAGCATTTT. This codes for CASSQATPSQHF.

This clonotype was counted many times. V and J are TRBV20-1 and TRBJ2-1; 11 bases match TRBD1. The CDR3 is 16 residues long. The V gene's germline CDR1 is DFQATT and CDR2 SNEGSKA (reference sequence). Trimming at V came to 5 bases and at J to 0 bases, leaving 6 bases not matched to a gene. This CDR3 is CSAGGQGASSYNEQFF. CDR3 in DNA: TGCAGTGCTGGCGGACAGGGGGCGAGCTCCTACAATGAGCAGTTCTTC.

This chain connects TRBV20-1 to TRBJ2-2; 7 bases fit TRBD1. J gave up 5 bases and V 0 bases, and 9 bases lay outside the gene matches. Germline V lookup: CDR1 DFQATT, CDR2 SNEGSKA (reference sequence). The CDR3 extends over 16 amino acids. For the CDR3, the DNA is TGCAGTGCTAGAGAGAAGGGACAGTTATATACCGGGGAGCTGTTTTTT. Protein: CSAREKGQLYTGELFF.

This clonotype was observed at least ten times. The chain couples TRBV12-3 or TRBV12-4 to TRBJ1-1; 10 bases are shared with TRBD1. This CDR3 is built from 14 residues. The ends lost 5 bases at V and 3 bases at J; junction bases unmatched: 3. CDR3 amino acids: CASSADRGDTEAFF. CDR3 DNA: TGTGCCAGCAGTGCGGACAGGGGGGACACTGAAGCTTTCTTT.